Detailed here is one TCR beta chain. Its antigen is as yet unknown. Germline CDR1 reads MNHNY; CDR2 reads SVGAGI (reference sequence). The trim removed 1 base at V and 6 bases at J, leaving 3 bases unmatched. This CDR3 is 15 amino acids long. Cells stained for CD3, CD4, CD8, CD45RA, CD27 and viability were sorted into four CD45RA/CD27 subsets. The data stem from a study of naive and memory T cell subsets. Study outcomes and limitations: A few larger clonotypes appeared in naive repertoires, especially CD8, possibly memory cells re-expressing CD45RA. Findings for naive and memory subsets could not be checked against ground truth.

An equimolar mix of two oligonucleotides served as the beta constant-region primer for TRBC1 and TRBC2. The ligated cDNA underwent four PCR rounds using SP2 and nested alpha and beta constant-region primers. An oligonucleotide with the SP2 primer and a 12-nucleotide UMI was ligated to the cDNA 3' end. TCRdb fed the UMI-ligation and nested PCR reads into MiXCR, producing one record per CDR3 protein. The sample shows fewer than 150,000 distinct CDR3 sequences, about 20% of them seen only once. Sequencing was done on a sample of naive CD8+ T cells from blood. The gene calls are TRBV6-6 and TRBJ2-3; 11 bases line up with TRBD2. The clonotype originates from a human donor in good health. The CDR3 spells CASSYWPSGRDTQYF. DNA for the CDR3: TGTGCCAGCAGTTACTGGCCTAGCGGGAGGGATACGCAGTATTTT.